The entry below gives a single TCR beta chain sequence along with its context. Its antigen is as yet unknown. This record comes from a study of T cell clones after liver transplantation. Study-level information: At least one year of complete immunosuppression withdrawal without enzymes over twice normal defined tolerance.

Some clones are missing from TCRdb's copy, which holds only in-frame ones; the method was immunoSEQ multiplex PCR. The sample shows about 85,000 clones, nearly 85% of them seen only once. Regarding the study as a whole: Donor-reactive sequences fell more than third party-reactive ones, suggesting partial deletion. The donor-reactive repertoire was only partly measurable in a couple of subjects, lacking donor cells.

From germline, CDR1 is MDHEN and CDR2 SYDVKM. V shed 6 bases and J 9 bases; nucleotides not matched to a gene: 7. The CDR3 sequence is 14 residues long. The specimen was CD4+ T cells from blood, collected approximately 3.5 years after liver transplant. The V call is TRBV28, the J call TRBJ2-2; 10 bases agree with TRBD2. This clonotype originated in a human patient who received a liver transplant. Some T cells may possibly be graft donor cells. The CDR3: CASRTAGGPRELFF. The CDR3 region has the DNA TGTGCCAGCAGAACAGCGGGAGGGCCGCGGGAGCTGTTTTTT.